The 27 T cell receptor beta chains below were found in one sample sequenced in a study of technical replicates of blood from several donors. The table came from immunoSEQ multiplex PCR; TCRdb's copy has only in-frame clones and leaves some out. The sample shows approximately 73,000 clones, 85% to 95% of them seen only once. Source material: T cells isolated from PBMCs. These receptors all come from a human donor in good health.

This clone came up once. The chain has TRBV27 and TRBJ2-4; 7 nucleotides agree with TRBD1. The V segment lost 3 bases and the J segment 3 bases; nucleotides outside the gene matches: 2. The V gene's germline CDR1 is MNHEY and CDR2 SMNVEV (reference sequence). This CDR3 region has 14 residues. The CDR3 coding sequence is TGTGCCAGCAGTTTCAGGGACAGCAAAAACATTCAGTACTTC. Translated: CASSFRDSKNIQYF.

The gene calls are TRBV29-1 and TRBJ1-1; D gene uncertain. This CDR3 has 12 residues. Trimming shortened V by 6 bases and J by 1 base, and 9 bases separated the two germline ends. CDR1 and CDR2 from the germline V gene are SQVTM and ANQGSEA. Here the CDR3 reads CSVEFRNTEAFF. CDR3 bases: TGCAGCGTGGAATTCAGGAACACTGAAGCTTTCTTT.

The sample holds a few counts of this clone. V and J are TRBV7-3 and TRBJ1-1, with a possible D match to TRBD1 (5 bases). Germline values: CDR1 SGHTA, CDR2 FQGTGA. V lost 2 bases and J lost 12, with 10 bases in between. The CDR3 length is 11 residues. In nucleotides, the CDR3 is TGTGCCAGCAGCTTACAGGGCGCGACTTTCTTT. This gives the protein CASSLQGATFF. Full variable domain (outside the CDR3, taken from reference TRBV7-3 and TRBJ1-1): GAGVSQTPSNKVTEKGKYVELRCDPISGHTALYWYRQSLGQGPEFLIYFQGTGAADDSGLPNDRFFAVRPEGSVSTLKIQRTERGDSAVYLCASSLQGATFFGQGTRLTVV.

In this sample, this clone turned up once. The chain is built from TRBV7-9 and TRBJ2-3, with unresolved D. CDR3 length equals 12 residues. Trimming took 4 bases from V and 3 from J, leaving 5 bases between them. The germline CDR1 and CDR2 sequences are SEHNR and FQNEAQ (reference sequence). The DNA for the CDR3 is TGTGCCAGCAGCTCCGTAACAGATACGCAGTATTTT. Amino acid sequence: CASSSVTDTQYF.

This sequence joins TRBV6-1 and TRBJ1-2; the D is unclear. Germline V CDR1 and CDR2: MNHNS, SASEGT. The CDR3 is made up of 14 amino acids. The germline V and J ends were trimmed by 0 bases and 2 bases, with 7 bases remaining between them. CDR3 loop: CASSEALRNYGYTF. The CDR3 DNA is TGTGCCAGCAGTGAAGCGCTTCGGAACTATGGCTACACCTTC.

The table lists this clone with a count of one. As DNA, the CDR3 is TGCGCCAGCAGCCAAGTCCCCGGGCCGGGGGGGCTTCTCGAGCAGTTCTTC. Its translation: CASSQVPGPGGLLEQFF. The chain is built from TRBV4-1 and TRBJ2-1; 8 nucleotides line up with TRBD2. The germline V gene has CDR1 MGHRA and CDR2 YSYEKL. CDR3 length: 17 residues. Trimming at V came to 1 base and at J to 10 bases, leaving 15 bases not matched to a gene.

The genes are TRBV20-1 and TRBJ2-5, with D possibly matching TRBD2 (6 bases). The CDR3 totals 11 residues. V lost 0 bases to trimming and J lost 7 bases, with 6 bases between them. Germline V gene sequence: CDR1 DFQATT, CDR2 SNEGSKA (reference sequence). Written as DNA, the CDR3 is TGCAGTGCTAGAGACGGGGGGACCCAGTACTTC. This codes for CSARDGGTQYF.

This clone was detected a few times. V is TRBV5-1 and J is TRBJ2-5, with TRBD2 identical over 12 bases. Losses at the gene ends were 4 bases for V and 1 base for J; bases not matched to a gene: 5. The CDR3 runs to 16 residues. Germline V lookup: CDR1 SGHRS, CDR2 YFSETQ. Here the CDR3 reads CASSPSTSGSQETQYF. CDR3 nucleotide sequence: TGCGCCAGCAGCCCGTCGACTAGCGGGAGCCAAGAGACCCAGTACTTC. Variable domain in full (rest from reference TRBV5-1 and TRBJ2-5): KAGVTQTPRYLIKTRGQQVTLSCSPISGHRSVSWYQQTPGQGLQFLFEYFSETQRNKGNFPGRFSGRQFSNSRSEMNVSTLELGDSALYLCASSPSTSGSQETQYFGPGTRLLVL.

The chain uses TRBV11-3 and TRBJ1-6, with D possibly matching TRBD1 (5 bases). The CDR3 runs to 15 residues. Trimming stripped 0 bases from V and 7 bases from J, with 10 bases between. The germline CDR1 and CDR2 sequences are SGHNT and YENEEA. CDR3 sequence reads: CASSLDLGGNSPLHF. In DNA, the CDR3 is TGTGCCAGCAGCTTAGATCTGGGGGGGAATTCACCCCTCCACTTT. Full variable domain (rest looked up from reference TRBV11-3 and TRBJ1-6): EAGVVQSPRYKIIEKKQPVAFWCNPISGHNTLYWYLQNLGQGPELLIRYENEEAVDDSQLPKDRFSAERLKGVDSTLKIQPAELGDSAVYLCASSLDLGGNSPLHFGNGTRLTVT.

This clone showed up just once. The chain uses TRBV7-7 and TRBJ1-1; 8 bases align to TRBD1. CDR3 length equals 17 residues. From germline, CDR1 is SSHAT and CDR2 FNYEAQ (reference sequence). V shed 5 bases, J shed 5 bases, and the junction held 16 bases outside the gene matches. CDR3: CASSRPSGTGPLTEAFF. The CDR3 DNA reads TGTGCCAGCAGCCGCCCCTCCGGGACAGGACCCTTAACTGAAGCTTTCTTT.

This chain joins TRBV19 and TRBJ1-4; D possibly corresponds to TRBD1 (6 bases). Germline CDR1 is LNHDA and CDR2 is SQIVND (reference sequence). The V gene lost 10 bases and the J gene lost 1 base, with 19 bases spanning the gap. This CDR3 region has 16 residues. The CDR3 nucleotides read TGTGCCACCGAACGAGGGTCGGGACAAACTAATGAAAAACTGTTTTTT. It encodes CATERGSGQTNEKLFF.

The chain links TRBV11-3 to TRBJ1-1, with D possibly matching TRBD1 (6 bases). Germline V gene sequence: CDR1 SGHNT, CDR2 YENEEA. The V end was cut by 5 bases, the J end by 5 bases, with 18 bases between. This CDR3 is 15 amino acids long. CDR3 region: CASSIGVGRGTEAFF. For the CDR3, the DNA is TGTGCCAGCAGCATCGGGGTGGGCAGGGGAACTGAAGCTTTCTTT.

A single count supports this clone. This chain uses TRBV28 with TRBJ1-1; tentative D call: TRBD1 (6 bases). CDR1 is MDHEN, CDR2 SYDVKM, per germline. CDR3 length equals 14 residues. V was clipped by 3 bases and J by 0 bases, with 8 bases between them. The CDR3 sequence is CASSFRGMNTEAFF. Written as DNA, the CDR3 is TGTGCCAGCAGTTTCAGGGGAATGAACACTGAAGCTTTCTTT.

The chain uses TRBV7-9 and TRBJ1-2; D is undetermined. This CDR3 contains 14 residues. In germline, CDR1 is SEHNR, CDR2 FQNEAQ (reference sequence). Trimming cost V 9 bases and J 0 bases, with 14 bases left between them. The CDR3 DNA follows: TGTGCCAGTCCTGCGCCGGGAACTAACTATGGCTACACCTTC. It codes for CASPAPGTNYGYTF.

The chain is built from TRBV29-1 and TRBJ2-7; perhaps TRBD1 as D (5 bases). The CDR3 consists of 14 residues. The ends were cut back, 0 bases at V and 4 bases at J, with 13 bases in the middle. CDR1 is SQVTM, CDR2 ANQGSEA, per germline. CDR3 nucleotide sequence: TGCAGCGTTGAAGATGGGTACAGGACATACGAGCAGTACTTC. Amino acid sequence: CSVEDGYRTYEQYF.

This sequence joins TRBV5-4 and TRBJ2-1; 13 bases line up with TRBD2. Germline loops: CDR1 SGHNT, CDR2 YYREEE (reference sequence). This CDR3 is 16 amino acids long. Trimming removed 4 bases from V and 10 bases from J; junction bases left unmatched: 11. CDR3 sequence: CASSTEGLAGLFEQFF. For the CDR3, the DNA is TGTGCCAGCAGCACTGAGGGACTAGCGGGACTTTTCGAGCAGTTCTTC. The variable domain in full, completed from reference TRBV5-4 and TRBJ2-1, reads ETGVTQSPTHLIKTRGQQVTLRCSSQSGHNTVSWYQQALGQGPQFIFQYYREEENGRGNFPPRFSGLQFPNYSSELNVNALELDDSALYLCASSTEGLAGLFEQFFGPGTRLTVL.

Only one count was recorded for this clone. The J gene is TRBJ1-2, the V gene TRBV4-1; D is unclear. The CDR3 consists of 14 residues. Germline CDR1 reads MGHRA; CDR2 reads YSYEKL. Trimming removed 4 bases at V and 5 bases at J, with 14 bases between. The CDR3: CASSRSDTAYGYTF. CDR3 DNA: TGCGCCAGCAGCCGCTCCGACACGGCATATGGCTACACCTTC.

The chain joins TRBV7-3 to TRBJ1-1; no clear D gene. The CDR3 runs 13 residues. The V end was cut by 5 bases, the J end by 4 bases, with 11 bases between. CDR1 and CDR2 from the germline V gene are SGHTA and FQGTGA. The CDR3 nucleotides are TGTGCCAGCAGCCCTAAACGGGGCACTGAAGCTTTCTTT. Its translation is CASSPKRGTEAFF.

The chain uses TRBV7-8 and TRBJ2-1; 8 nucleotides match TRBD2. The CDR3 has 18 residues. Germline CDR1 SGHVS, CDR2 FQNEAQ. V trimming: 7 bases; J trimming: 6 bases; junction bases outside the gene matches: 20. This CDR3 reads CASKTPLKSGRKANEQFF. The CDR3 region has the DNA TGTGCCAGCAAGACCCCTCTTAAAAGCGGGAGAAAGGCCAATGAGCAGTTCTTC. The full variable domain, completed using reference TRBV7-8 and TRBJ2-1, is GAGVSQSPRYKVAKRGQDVALRCDPISGHVSLFWYQQALGQGPEFLTYFQNEAQLDKSGLPSDRFFAERPEGSVSTLKIQRTQQEDSAVYLCASKTPLKSGRKANEQFFGPGTRLTVL.

A few counts support this clone. The chain couples TRBV29-1 to TRBJ1-2; D is possibly TRBD1 (5 bases). V dropped 7 bases and J dropped 3 bases, with 9 bases sitting between them. The V gene's germline CDR1 is SQVTM and CDR2 ANQGSEA. The CDR3 extends over 11 amino acids. CDR3 bases: TGCAGCGGGGGAGGGGACTATGGCTACACCTTC. This translates into CSGGGDYGYTF.

The chain employs TRBV11-3 and TRBJ1-6, with a possible D match to TRBD1 (5 bases). V was trimmed by 1 base and J by 4 bases, leaving 11 bases between them. This CDR3 has 16 amino acids. CDR1 SGHNT and CDR2 YENEEA come from the germline V gene. CDR3 region: CASSLGGRAYNSPLHF. The CDR3 DNA reads TGTGCCAGCAGCTTAGGCGGCAGGGCTTATAATTCACCCCTCCACTTT. The whole variable domain, remainder taken from reference TRBV11-3 and TRBJ1-6, is EAGVVQSPRYKIIEKKQPVAFWCNPISGHNTLYWYLQNLGQGPELLIRYENEEAVDDSQLPKDRFSAERLKGVDSTLKIQPAELGDSAVYLCASSLGGRAYNSPLHFGNGTRLTVT.

Only one count was recorded for this clone. The J gene is TRBJ2-1, the V gene TRBV7-3; 7 positions agree with TRBD2. The CDR3 covers 16 residues. Looked up from germline, CDR1 is SGHTA and CDR2 is FQGTGA. The ends lost 3 bases at V and 3 bases at J; junction bases unmatched: 8. CDR3 bases: TGTGCCAGCAGCTTCTACAGCGGGACGAACTACAATGAGCAGTTCTTC. It is translated as CASSFYSGTNYNEQFF.

The chain joins TRBV5-4 to TRBJ2-1; 10 bases match TRBD2. With 4 bases clipped from V and 7 bases from J, the junction kept 8 bases outside the gene matches. Germline V gene sequence: CDR1 SGHNT, CDR2 YYREEE (reference sequence). This CDR3 comprises 15 residues. The CDR3 nucleotides read TGTGCCAGCAGCCAAAAGCGGGGGGGCCCAAATGAGCAGTTCTTC. Its protein product is CASSQKRGGPNEQFF.

The chain uses TRBV7-9 and TRBJ1-1; D is unclear. The V end was cut by 3 bases, the J end by 0 bases, with 8 bases between. The CDR3 runs to 14 residues. Germline V gene sequence: CDR1 SEHNR, CDR2 FQNEAQ (reference sequence). Written as DNA, the CDR3 is TGTGCCAGCAGCTTTGGTACGGTGAACACTGAAGCTTTCTTT. It specifies CASSFGTVNTEAFF.

There are a few counts of this clone. The V and J genes are TRBV10-3 and TRBJ1-1, with no clear D. V was shortened by 0 bases and J by 7 bases, with 6 bases between the two germline ends. Germline assignment: CDR1 ENHRY and CDR2 SYGVKD. The CDR3 loop spans 12 amino acids. The CDR3 DNA follows: TGTGCCATCAGTGAGTCTCACATTGAAGCTTTCTTT. Translating gives CAISESHIEAFF.

This chain joins TRBV9 and TRBJ2-2, with a tentative D call TRBD2 (7 bases). The V and J ends lost 4 bases and 6 bases respectively, with 16 bases between them. Germline V lookup: CDR1 SGDLS, CDR2 YYNGEE. The CDR3 has 15 residues. The CDR3 region has the DNA TGTGCCAGCAGCAAGGGGGGGGAAATCCCCGGGGAGCTGTTTTTT. Encoded protein: CASSKGGEIPGELFF.

The V and J genes are TRBV14 and TRBJ2-1; 7 bases fit TRBD2. V gave up 4 bases and J gave up 8 bases; unmatched junction bases: 5. The CDR3 runs to 13 residues. Germline CDR1 is SGHDN and CDR2 is FVKESK. In nucleotides, the CDR3 is TGTGCCAGCAGCCTCCTCGGGGGGTATGAGCAGTTCTTC. As protein: CASSLLGGYEQFF.